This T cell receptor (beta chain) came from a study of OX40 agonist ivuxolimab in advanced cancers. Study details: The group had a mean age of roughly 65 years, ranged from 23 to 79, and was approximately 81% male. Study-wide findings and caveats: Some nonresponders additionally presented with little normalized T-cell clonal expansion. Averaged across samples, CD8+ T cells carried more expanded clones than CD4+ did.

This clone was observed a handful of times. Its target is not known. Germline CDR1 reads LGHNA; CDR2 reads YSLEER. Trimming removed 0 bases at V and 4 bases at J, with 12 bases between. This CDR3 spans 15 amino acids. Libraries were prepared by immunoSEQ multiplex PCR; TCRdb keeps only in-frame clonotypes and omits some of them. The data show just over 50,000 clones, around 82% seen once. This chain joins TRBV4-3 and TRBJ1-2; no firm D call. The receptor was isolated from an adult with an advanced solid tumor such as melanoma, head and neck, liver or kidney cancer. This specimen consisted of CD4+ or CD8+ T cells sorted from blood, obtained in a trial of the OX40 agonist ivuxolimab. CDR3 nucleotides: TGCGCCAGCAGCCAAGATATGGCTGCAAGCTATGGCTACACCTTC. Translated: CASSQDMAASYGYTF.